Included here is one TCR beta chain sequence, with context. What it recognizes is unknown. The V and J ends lost 1 base and 2 bases respectively, with 3 bases between them. This CDR3 is 12 amino acids long. Germline V lookup: CDR1 SGHRS, CDR2 YFSETQ. Using its own MiXCR run on the 5' RACE reads, TCRdb lists one record per CDR3 protein. The sample carries 4,500 to 6,500 distinct CDR3 sequences, 45% to 60% recorded once. Points from the study as a whole: Tumor memory CD4+ T cell TCR gene usage was found to cluster with blood and lymph node memory CD4+ cells and with lymph node naive CD4+ cells. The larger-cohort validation was restricted to a single TCR beta V-J rearrangement rather than whole repertoires. Tumor Treg TCRs overlapped most with tumor naive CD4+ cells.

The memory fraction was CD4+CD45RO+CD25- cells. Material: memory CD4+ T cells sorted from blood. The subset is: memory CD4+ T cells, CD4+CD45RO+CD25-. The clonotype comes from a female donor with breast cancer. The chain recombines TRBV5-1 with TRBJ2-5; D is uncertain. The CDR3 loop reads CASSLTQETQYF. Written as DNA, the CDR3 is TGCGCCAGCAGCTTGACACAAGAGACCCAGTACTTC.